This T cell receptor (beta chain) was sequenced during a study of technical replicates of blood from several donors. Clones were sequenced by immunoSEQ multiplex PCR, and TCRdb holds only the in-frame ones, with some missing. The sample has about 82,000 clones; 96% are singletons. Looked up from germline, CDR1 is MGHDK and CDR2 is SYGVNS. The junction had 3 bases not matched to a gene; V was cut back by 4 bases and J by 3 bases. CDR3 length: 13 residues. The chain uses TRBV25-1 and TRBJ2-7, with 7 bases matching TRBD1. This TCR was recovered from a human donor in good health. Sequencing was carried out using T cells isolated from PBMCs. The CDR3 here is CASSATGNYEQYF. The CDR3 coding sequence is TGTGCCAGCAGTGCGACAGGGAACTACGAGCAGTACTTC.